A single sample is the source of the 22 T cell receptor beta chains below, sequenced in a study of blood T cell repertoires in COVID-19. Data came from immunoSEQ multiplex PCR; TCRdb stores just in-frame clones and leaves some out. Of 90,000 to 150,000 clones in the sample, roughly nine tenths were seen once. The sample taken for sequencing was peripheral blood. Source of these receptors: a man aged 65 to 85 who had recovered from COVID-19.

The chain employs TRBV3-1 (or the pseudogene TRBV3-2) and TRBJ2-7, with unresolved D. V lost 0 bases and J lost 3, with 9 bases in between. The germline V gene encodes CDR1 LGHDT and CDR2 YNNKEL (reference sequence). The CDR3 extends over 14 amino acids. CDR3 nucleotides: TGTGCCAGCAGCCAAGATCCGCAGGACTACGAGCAGTACTTC. Its translation: CASSQDPQDYEQYF.

The rearrangement links TRBV9 to TRBJ1-2, with D unclear. V dropped 4 bases and J dropped 8 bases, with 18 bases sitting between them. Germline V gene lookup returns CDR1 SGDLS and CDR2 YYNGEE. This CDR3 has 14 residues. The CDR3 nucleotides read TGTGCCAGCAGCTTCGGAGGAAATAGTAAAGGCTACACCTTC. This translates into CASSFGGNSKGYTF.

The V and J genes are TRBV5-1 and TRBJ2-6; D unclear. Deletions cut 0 bases from V and 1 base from J, with 5 bases between. The CDR3 extends over 15 amino acids. Germline V gene lookup returns CDR1 SGHRS and CDR2 YFSETQ. Here the CDR3 reads CASSLAMSGANVLTF. DNA of the CDR3: TGCGCCAGCAGCTTGGCAATGTCTGGGGCCAACGTCCTGACTTTC.

This rearrangement joins TRBV2 to TRBJ1-2; D is unresolved. Trimming removed 8 bases at V and 1 base at J, with 5 bases between. The CDR3 runs 11 residues. CDR1 SNHLY and CDR2 FYNNEI come from the germline V gene. CDR3 residues: CASGHNYGYTF. For the CDR3, the DNA is TGTGCCAGCGGGCATAACTATGGCTACACCTTC.

The chain uses TRBV13 and TRBJ2-1; 7 nucleotides align to TRBD2. The CDR3 loop spans 15 amino acids. Germline CDR1 PRHDT, CDR2 FYEKMQ (reference sequence). J was trimmed by 9 bases and V by 5 bases; bases with no gene match: 13. The CDR3 DNA is TGTGCCAGCAGCCTCCCCACGCGGGGGACGAGTGAGCAGTTCTTC. This translates into CASSLPTRGTSEQFF. Filled out from reference TRBV13 and TRBJ2-1, the complete variable domain reads AAGVIQSPRHLIKEKRETATLKCYPIPRHDTVYWYQQGPGQDPQFLISFYEKMQSDKGSIPDRFSAQQFSDYHSELNMSSLELGDSALYFCASSLPTRGTSEQFFGPGTRLTVL.

The chain combines TRBV4-3 with TRBJ2-1; TRBD2 matches at 8 bases. Germline V gene lookup returns CDR1 LGHNA and CDR2 YSLEER. Trimming at V came to 1 base and at J to 13 bases, leaving 6 bases not matched to a gene. The CDR3 runs 13 residues. The DNA for the CDR3 is TGCGCCAGCAGCCAAGTAACTAGCGGCTACCAGTTCTTC. It codes for CASSQVTSGYQFF.

The chain links TRBV9 to TRBJ2-7; 14 bases map to TRBD2. CDR1 is SGDLS, CDR2 YYNGEE, per germline. This CDR3 region has 15 residues. J gave up 4 bases and V 4 bases, and 4 bases lay outside the gene matches. The CDR3 sequence: CASSPGLAGVYEQYF. In DNA form, the CDR3 reads TGTGCCAGCAGCCCGGGACTAGCGGGGGTTTACGAGCAGTACTTC.

As concerns this clone: This same CDR3 is encoded by further DNA sequences in the sample. This rearrangement joins TRBV7-3 to TRBJ2-1, with D possibly being TRBD1 (6 bases). Trimming cost V 2 bases and J 1 base, with 9 bases left between them. This CDR3 is built from 15 residues. Germline CDR1 and CDR2: SGHTA and FQGTGA. CDR3 in amino acids: CASSLQGGSYNEQFF. DNA for the CDR3: TGTGCCAGCAGCTTACAAGGGGGATCCTACAATGAGCAGTTCTTC.

The J gene is TRBJ1-2, the V gene TRBV5-4; weak D call: TRBD1 (5 bases). Germline values: CDR1 SGHNT, CDR2 YYREEE (reference sequence). The CDR3 extends over 14 amino acids. V was trimmed by 4 bases and J by 5 bases, leaving 15 bases between them. The CDR3 loop reads CASSLTQTAYGYTF. The CDR3 DNA reads TGTGCCAGCAGCCTTACACAGACAGCATATGGCTACACCTTC.

The genes are TRBV20-1 and TRBJ2-5; TRBD1 agrees at 7 bases. V lost 5 bases and J lost 5; bases outside the gene matches: 5. This CDR3 has 12 residues. Germline V gives CDR1 DFQATT, CDR2 SNEGSKA (reference sequence). As DNA, the CDR3 is TGCAGTGCTCGTGACAGGGCGGAGACCCAGTACTTC. Its protein is CSARDRAETQYF.

The rearrangement links TRBV3-1 (or the pseudogene TRBV3-2) to TRBJ1-1; 7 bases agree with TRBD1. The trim removed 3 bases at V and 10 bases at J, leaving 5 bases unmatched. The CDR3 has 12 amino acids. From germline, CDR1 is LGHDT and CDR2 YNNKEL (reference sequence). CDR3 coding DNA: TGTGCCAGCAGCCACGGAGACAGGGTAGCTTTCTTT. This gives the protein CASSHGDRVAFF.

The CDR3 bases are TGTGCCATCAGGATAGAGGGGGCCGGGAATTCACCCCTCCACTTT. Its protein is CAIRIEGAGNSPLHF. The J gene is TRBJ1-6, the V gene TRBV10-3, with TRBD1 identical over 7 bases. Germline V gives CDR1 ENHRY, CDR2 SYGVKD. J was trimmed by 7 bases and V by 6 bases; bases with no gene match: 9. The CDR3 covers 15 residues.

This sequence joins TRBV10-3 and TRBJ2-3, with D tentatively TRBD1 (6 bases). The CDR3 is made up of 15 amino acids. V gave up 4 bases and J gave up 0 bases, with 11 bases separating them. Germline assignment: CDR1 ENHRY and CDR2 SYGVKD. CDR3 DNA sequence: TGTGCCATCAGTGTCGACAGGCTTAGCACAGATACGCAGTATTTT. It encodes CAISVDRLSTDTQYF.

The sample holds one count of this clone. The rearrangement uses TRBV4-2 and TRBJ2-3, with D possibly TRBD1 on 5 matching bases. The germline V gene encodes CDR1 LGHNA and CDR2 YNFKEQ. V gave up 6 bases and J gave up 2 bases, with 12 bases separating them. This CDR3 has 14 amino acids. Here the CDR3 DNA reads TGTGCCAGCAGTCTGGGGCCAGACACAGATACGCAGTATTTT. It is translated as CASSLGPDTDTQYF.

The chain is built from TRBV6-5 and TRBJ1-6; possible D gene TRBD1, 5 bases. Deletions cut 3 bases from V and 5 bases from J, with 8 bases between. There are 14 residues in the CDR3. Germline lookup yields CDR1 MNHEY and CDR2 SVGAGI. The CDR3 bases are TGTGCCAGCAGTTATCAACAGGATAATTCACCCCTCCACTTT. Translation gives CASSYQQDNSPLHF.

The rearrangement uses TRBV29-1 and TRBJ1-1; 7 bases line up with TRBD1. Germline V gives CDR1 SQVTM, CDR2 ANQGSEA. The CDR3 length is 12 residues. The V gene end was trimmed by 6 bases and the J gene end by 5 bases; junction bases not matched to a gene: 6. CDR3 residues: CSVDRVGTEAFF. The CDR3 nucleotides are TGCAGCGTCGACAGGGTGGGGACTGAAGCTTTCTTT.

CDR3 in DNA: TGCGCCAGCACCCGCGCGGGGGGTGTAGAGACCCAGTACTTC. Translation gives CASTRAGGVETQYF. The rearrangement joins TRBV5-1 to TRBJ2-5, with 8 bases lining up with TRBD2. CDR3 length equals 14 residues. Germline V CDR1 and CDR2: SGHRS, YFSETQ. Trimming cost V 6 bases and J 4 bases; bases outside gene matches: 8.

This chain links TRBV15 with TRBJ2-3; D is ambiguous. This CDR3 has 14 residues. Trimming left V 1 base short and J 4 bases short, with 9 bases between. The germline CDR1 and CDR2 sequences are LNHNV and YYDKDF (reference sequence). CDR3 in amino acids: CATSRARVPDTQYF. Here the CDR3 DNA reads TGTGCCACCAGCAGAGCCCGGGTCCCAGATACGCAGTATTTT. Full variable domain (outside the CDR3, taken from reference TRBV15 and TRBJ2-3): DAMVIQNPRYQVTQFGKPVTLSCSQTLNHNVMYWYQQKSSQAPKLLFHYYDKDFNNEADTPDNFQSRRPNTSFCFLDIRSPGLGDTAMYLCATSRARVPDTQYFGPGTRLTVL.

The J gene is TRBJ2-5, the V gene TRBV7-7, with 7 positions matching TRBD2. CDR3 size: 15 residues. With 2 bases clipped from V and 2 bases from J, the junction kept 5 bases outside the gene matches. The germline gives CDR1 SSHAT, CDR2 FNYEAQ (reference sequence). CDR3 sequence (DNA): TGTGCCAGCAGCTTAACCCTAGCGGTACAAGAGACCCAGTACTTC. Translation: CASSLTLAVQETQYF. The whole variable domain, remainder taken from reference TRBV7-7 and TRBJ2-5, is GAGVSQSPRYKVTKRGQDVTLRCDPISSHATLYWYQQALGQGPEFLTYFNYEAQPDKSGLPSDRFSAERPEGSISTLTIQRTEQRDSAMYRCASSLTLAVQETQYFGPGTRLLVL.

V and J are TRBV15 and TRBJ2-1, with 8 bases matching TRBD1. Germline V gene data show CDR1 as LNHNV and CDR2 as YYDKDF (reference sequence). With 9 bases clipped from V and 1 base from J, the junction kept 8 bases outside the gene matches. The CDR3 totals 15 residues. The CDR3 nucleotides read TGTGCCACTAAACTAGACAGGGGATCCTACAATGAGCAGTTCTTC. It encodes CATKLDRGSYNEQFF.

This sequence joins TRBV6-1 and TRBJ1-1; 8 bases map to TRBD1. Looked up from germline, CDR1 is MNHNS and CDR2 is SASEGT. CDR3 size: 17 residues. Trimming at V came to 4 bases and at J to 0 bases, leaving 10 bases not matched to a gene. CDR3 loop: CASSALPGQVLNTEAFF. The CDR3 coding sequence is TGTGCCAGCAGTGCGCTCCCGGGACAGGTTCTGAACACTGAAGCTTTCTTT.

This sequence joins TRBV24-1 and TRBJ1-2; D ambiguous. Between the trimmed V and J ends, which lost 3 bases and 7 bases, there was a span of 14 bases. CDR3 length: 14 amino acids. Germline V CDR1 and CDR2: KGHDR, SFDVKD. The CDR3 spells CATSDPRGPSGYTF. The CDR3 DNA is TGTGCCACCAGTGATCCTAGAGGTCCTTCTGGCTACACCTTC.